Below, 17 T cell receptor beta chains from the same sample are listed, as sequenced in a study of cytomegalovirus exposure and HLA in healthy donors. This PCR relied on a set of 60 Vbeta primers and 13 Jbeta primers. Libraries were prepared by immunoSEQ multiplex PCR; TCRdb keeps only in-frame clonotypes and omits some of them. In all, the sample yields roughly 55,000 clones. What was sequenced was PBMCs. Receptor source: a man aged 50 or older in good health and CMV-seropositive.

The rearrangement uses TRBV5-6 and TRBJ2-2; tentatively, D is TRBD2 (5 bases). V shed 0 bases and J shed 4 bases, with 10 bases lying between them. The V gene's germline CDR1 is SGHDT and CDR2 YYEEEE. The CDR3 has 15 amino acids. The CDR3 nucleotides are TGTGCCAGCAGCTTGGGCGGGCTGAGCACCGGGGAGCTGTTTTTT. Its translation: CASSLGGLSTGELFF.

The CDR3 nucleotides are TGTGCCAGCAGCGTAGCTTCCCAAGAGACCCAGTACTTC. Encoded protein: CASSVASQETQYF. V gene TRBV9 combines with J gene TRBJ2-5; D is unclear. This CDR3 is built from 13 residues. The ends were cut back, 0 bases at V and 1 base at J, with 4 bases in the middle. In germline, CDR1 is SGDLS, CDR2 YYNGEE.

The gene calls are TRBV18 and TRBJ2-5; 9 bases are a match to TRBD1. V was clipped by 6 bases and J by 2 bases; unmatched bases: 7. There are 15 residues in the CDR3. Per germline, CDR1 KGHSH and CDR2 LQKENI. CDR3 coding DNA: TGTGCCAGCTCCCCAACAGGGGGCGTACAAGAGACCCAGTACTTC. Translated: CASSPTGGVQETQYF.

V and J are TRBV4-1 and TRBJ1-4; TRBD1 is a possible D gene (5 bases). The germline CDR1 and CDR2 sequences are MGHRA and YSYEKL. The CDR3 sequence is 13 residues long. V was cut by 3 bases and J by 6 bases, with 8 bases left in between. The CDR3, as DNA: TGCGCCAGCAGCCAGCTAGGGGATGAAAAACTGTTTTTT. This codes for CASSQLGDEKLFF.

J is TRBJ1-1 and V is TRBV19, with D unclear. CDR1 is LNHDA and CDR2 is SQIVND in the germline V gene (reference sequence). The CDR3 has 16 amino acids. The germline V and J ends were trimmed by 1 base and 1 base, with 13 bases remaining between them. In DNA, the CDR3 is TGTGCCAGTAGTATAGGGGCCTCAAAAGGGAACACTGAAGCTTTCTTT. This translates into CASSIGASKGNTEAFF.

The chain employs TRBV7-6 and TRBJ2-1, with 12 nucleotides matching TRBD2. V lost 5 bases, J lost 5 bases, and 4 bases stayed unmatched. From germline, CDR1 is SGHVS and CDR2 FNYEAQ. This CDR3 comprises 15 residues. The CDR3 DNA follows: TGTGCCAGCAGCGCGACTAGCGGGGGAAACAATGAGCAGTTCTTC. Protein sequence: CASSATSGGNNEQFF.

The V gene is TRBV19, the J gene TRBJ1-4; 9 nucleotides match TRBD1. CDR1 LNHDA and CDR2 SQIVND come from the germline V gene (reference sequence). Trimming removed 5 bases from V and 5 bases from J; junction bases left unmatched: 6. The CDR3 totals 15 residues. CDR3 amino acids: CASSSRDRANEKLFF. The CDR3 DNA follows: TGTGCCAGTAGTTCCCGGGACAGGGCCAATGAAAAACTGTTTTTT. The full variable domain, rest sourced from reference TRBV19 and TRBJ1-4, is DGGITQSPKYLFRKEGQNVTLSCEQNLNHDAMYWYRQDPGQGLRLIYYSQIVNDFQKGDIAEGYSVSREKKESFPLTVTSAQKNPTAFYLCASSSRDRANEKLFFGSGTQLSVL.

This chain links TRBV6-5 with TRBJ2-7; the match to TRBD1 covers 9 bases. The CDR3 loop spans 14 amino acids. After removal of 2 bases from V and 5 bases from J, the junction contained 4 bases not matched to a gene. Germline V CDR1 and CDR2: MNHEY, SVGAGI. CDR3 nucleotides: TGTGCCAGCAGTTACCGGGACAGGGTCCACGAGCAGTACTTC. Encoded protein: CASSYRDRVHEQYF.

The J gene is TRBJ2-3, the V gene TRBV6-4, with D tentatively TRBD1 (6 bases). Trimming removed 0 bases from V and 5 bases from J, with 18 bases in between. The CDR3 is 17 amino acids. Germline lookup yields CDR1 MRHNA and CDR2 SNTAGT. The CDR3 nucleotides are TGTGCCAGCAGTGACTCCGACAGGTTACCGGGGCAAGATACGCAGTATTTT. Protein: CASSDSDRLPGQDTQYF.

V usage is TRBV5-1 and J usage is TRBJ2-7, with D tentatively TRBD2 (6 bases). The ends were cut back, 5 bases at V and 2 bases at J, with 14 bases in the middle. Per germline, CDR1 SGHRS and CDR2 YFSETQ. The CDR3 contains 14 residues. The CDR3 sequence is CASRSDPGAYEQYF. The CDR3 coding sequence is TGCGCCAGCAGGAGCGATCCGGGGGCCTACGAGCAGTACTTC.

Written as DNA, the CDR3 is TGCAGCGTTTGGTTATTACTAGCGGGACCCAAAAACATTCAGTACTTC. Residues: CSVWLLLAGPKNIQYF. The J gene is TRBJ2-4, the V gene TRBV29-1; 10 bases match TRBD2. The CDR3 runs 16 residues. CDR1 is SQVTM and CDR2 is ANQGSEA in the germline V gene. The V gene end was trimmed by 5 bases and the J gene end by 2 bases; junction bases not matched to a gene: 9.

V usage is TRBV10-3 and J usage is TRBJ1-1; TRBD1 might be the D (5 bases). There are 13 residues in the CDR3. Germline-derived CDR1 and CDR2 are ENHRY and SYGVKD. Trimming took 3 bases from V and 4 from J, leaving 9 bases between them. Here the CDR3 reads CAISDGRGTEAFF. The CDR3 region has the DNA TGTGCCATCAGTGATGGGAGGGGCACTGAAGCTTTCTTT.

This chain connects TRBV7-2 to TRBJ2-7; D gene uncertain. The CDR3 totals 12 residues. Germline CDR1 SGHTA, CDR2 FQGNSA. V lost 4 bases to trimming and J lost 4 bases, with 8 bases between them. CDR3 DNA: TGTGCCAGCAGCTCCGAGCGATACGAGCAGTACTTC. This codes for CASSSERYEQYF.

This chain links TRBV7-2 with TRBJ2-7; TRBD2 matches 11 bases. The CDR3 consists of 19 residues. Germline assignment: CDR1 SGHTA and CDR2 FQGNSA. With V trimmed by 3 bases and J by 3 bases, 16 bases remained unmatched. CDR3 region: CASSFSGLAGGFVRYEQYF. The CDR3 nucleotides are TGTGCCAGCAGCTTTTCGGGGCTAGCGGGGGGATTTGTACGCTACGAGCAGTACTTC.

The V gene is TRBV27, the J gene TRBJ2-2; D is undetermined. In germline, CDR1 is MNHEY, CDR2 SMNVEV (reference sequence). V was clipped by 2 bases and J by 10 bases, with 11 bases between them. The CDR3 sequence is 13 residues long. CDR3 residues: CASSLGPVEELFF. DNA of the CDR3: TGTGCCAGCAGTTTAGGCCCAGTCGAGGAGCTGTTTTTT.

The chain carries TRBV6-5 and TRBJ2-5; weak D call: TRBD2 (5 bases). Germline V lookup: CDR1 MNHEY, CDR2 SVGAGI. Deletions cut 5 bases from V and 9 bases from J, with 13 bases between. The CDR3 has 12 residues. The CDR3 bases are TGTGCCAGCAGTGACCCCCAGAGGGCCCAGTACTTC. Translation gives CASSDPQRAQYF.

The V call is TRBV2, the J call TRBJ2-7; D is perhaps TRBD1 (5 bases). CDR3 size: 13 residues. Per the germline V gene, CDR1 is SNHLY and CDR2 is FYNNEI. V dropped 10 bases and J dropped 5 bases, with 18 bases sitting between them. The CDR3 DNA sequence: TGTGCCACCGCGCGGCCAGGGCTCCACGAGCAGTACTTC. This translates into CATARPGLHEQYF.